This TCR beta chain is from a study of tissue T cells after allogeneic stem cell transplantation. This clone was observed a few times. Gene names refer to mouse genes. The sequenced fragment ends 1 residue before the CDR3 boundary, so the rest is inferred from the germline J gene. Here immunoSEQ multiplex PCR was the method, and the copy in TCRdb shows in-frame clones only, minus some. The sample lists just over 5,000 clones, roughly a third seen once, with less than 4.5% in the top ten. The time point is: mouse harvest day 14 after allogeneic transplant. Tail vein injection delivered 10^7 T-cell-depleted bone marrow cells and 10^6 splenic CD5+ T cells. The CDR3 is 15 residues long. V lost 1 base to trimming and J lost 0 bases; unmatched junction nucleotides: 1. Germline lookup yields CDR1 SGHSA and CDR2 FRNQAP.

Sequencing input: skin. The V and J genes are TRBV16 and TRBJ2-3, with TRBD2 identical over 7 bases. The receptor was isolated from a female BALB/c mouse given C57BL/6 T cells with graft-versus-host disease after an allogeneic hematopoietic cell transplant. The covered CDR3 bases are TGTGCAAGCAGCTTAGGGGGGGGTAGTGCAGAAACGCTGTAT. Translation gives CASSLGGGSAETLY. The full CDR3 is CASSLGGGSAETLYF.